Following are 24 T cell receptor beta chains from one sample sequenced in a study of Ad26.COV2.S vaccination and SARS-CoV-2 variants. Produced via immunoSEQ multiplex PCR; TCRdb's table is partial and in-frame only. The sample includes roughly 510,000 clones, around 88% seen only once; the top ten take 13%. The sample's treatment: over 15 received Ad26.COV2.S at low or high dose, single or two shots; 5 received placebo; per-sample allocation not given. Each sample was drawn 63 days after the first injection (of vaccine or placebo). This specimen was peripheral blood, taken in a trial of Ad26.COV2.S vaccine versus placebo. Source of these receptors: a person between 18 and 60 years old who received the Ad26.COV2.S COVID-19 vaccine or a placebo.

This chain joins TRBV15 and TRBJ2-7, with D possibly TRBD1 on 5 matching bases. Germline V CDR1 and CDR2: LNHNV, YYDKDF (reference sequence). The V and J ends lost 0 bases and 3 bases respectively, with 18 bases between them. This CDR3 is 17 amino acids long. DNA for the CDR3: TGTGCCACCAGCAGAGATCGCTTCGCAGCCCAGGGCTACGAGCAGTACTTC. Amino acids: CATSRDRFAAQGYEQYF.

CDR3 coding DNA: TGTGCCAGCAGTTTGCGTCTCCCCCATGATGGCTACACCTTC. Amino acid sequence: CASSLRLPHDGYTF. J is TRBJ1-2 and V is TRBV28; unclear D gene. The germline CDR1 and CDR2 sequences are MDHEN and SYDVKM. Trimming cost V 3 bases and J 6 bases, with 14 bases left between them. There are 14 residues in the CDR3.

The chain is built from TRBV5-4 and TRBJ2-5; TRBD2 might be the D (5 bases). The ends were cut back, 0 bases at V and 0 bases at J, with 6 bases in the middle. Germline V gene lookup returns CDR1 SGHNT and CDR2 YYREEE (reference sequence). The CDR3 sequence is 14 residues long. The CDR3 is CASSLGGDQETQYF. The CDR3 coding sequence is TGTGCCAGCAGCTTGGGGGGAGACCAAGAGACCCAGTACTTC. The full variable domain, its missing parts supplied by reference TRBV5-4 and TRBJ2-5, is ETGVTQSPTHLIKTRGQQVTLRCSSQSGHNTVSWYQQALGQGPQFIFQYYREEENGRGNFPPRFSGLQFPNYSSELNVNALELDDSALYLCASSLGGDQETQYFGPGTRLLVL.

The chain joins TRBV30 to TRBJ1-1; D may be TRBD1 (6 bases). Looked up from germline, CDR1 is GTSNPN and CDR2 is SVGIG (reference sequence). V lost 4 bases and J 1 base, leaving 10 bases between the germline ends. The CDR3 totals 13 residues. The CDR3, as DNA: TGTGCCTGGAAACAGGGCGGGAACACTGAAGCTTTCTTT. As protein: CAWKQGGNTEAFF.

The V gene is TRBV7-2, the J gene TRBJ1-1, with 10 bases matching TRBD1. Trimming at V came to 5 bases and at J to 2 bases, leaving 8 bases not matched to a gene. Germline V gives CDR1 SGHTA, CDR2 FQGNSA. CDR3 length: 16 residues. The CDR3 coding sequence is TGTGCCAGCAGCACGTCCCGGGACAGGGGAAACACTGAAGCTTTCTTT. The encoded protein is CASSTSRDRGNTEAFF.

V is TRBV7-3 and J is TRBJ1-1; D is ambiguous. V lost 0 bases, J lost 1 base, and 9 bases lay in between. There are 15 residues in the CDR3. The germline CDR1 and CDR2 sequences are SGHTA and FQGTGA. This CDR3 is CASSLTRLGNTEAFF. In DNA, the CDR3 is TGTGCCAGCAGCTTAACCCGCCTGGGGAACACTGAAGCTTTCTTT.

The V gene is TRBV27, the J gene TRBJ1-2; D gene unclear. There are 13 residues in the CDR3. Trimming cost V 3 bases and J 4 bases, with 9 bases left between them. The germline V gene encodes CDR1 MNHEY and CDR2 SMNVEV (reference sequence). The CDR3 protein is CASSFSPVYGYTF. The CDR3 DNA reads TGTGCCAGCAGTTTTTCTCCGGTCTATGGCTACACCTTC.

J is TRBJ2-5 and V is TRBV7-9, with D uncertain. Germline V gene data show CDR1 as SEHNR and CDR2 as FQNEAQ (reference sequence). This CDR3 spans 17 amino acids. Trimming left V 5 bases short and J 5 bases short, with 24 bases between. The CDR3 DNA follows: TGTGCCAGCAGCCTCAGGTGGAACCCATCCAATGCGGAGACCCAGTACTTC. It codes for CASSLRWNPSNAETQYF.

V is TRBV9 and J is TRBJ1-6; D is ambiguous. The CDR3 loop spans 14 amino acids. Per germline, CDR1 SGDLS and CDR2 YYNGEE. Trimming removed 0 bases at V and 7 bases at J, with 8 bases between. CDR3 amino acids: CASSVAGSNSPLHF. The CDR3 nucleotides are TGTGCCAGCAGCGTAGCTGGGAGCAATTCACCCCTCCACTTT. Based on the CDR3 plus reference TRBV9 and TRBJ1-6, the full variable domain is DSGVTQTPKHLITATGQRVTLRCSPRSGDLSVYWYQQSLDQGLQFLIQYYNGEERAKGNILERFSAQQFPDLHSELNLSSLELGDSALYFCASSVAGSNSPLHFGNGTRLTVT.

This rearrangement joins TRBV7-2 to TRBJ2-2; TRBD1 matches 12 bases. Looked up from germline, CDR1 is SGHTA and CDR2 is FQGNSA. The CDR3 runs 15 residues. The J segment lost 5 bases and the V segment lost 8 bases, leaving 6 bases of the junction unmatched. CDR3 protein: CASGGQGAFTGELFF. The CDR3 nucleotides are TGTGCCAGCGGGGGACAGGGGGCCTTTACCGGGGAGCTGTTTTTT.

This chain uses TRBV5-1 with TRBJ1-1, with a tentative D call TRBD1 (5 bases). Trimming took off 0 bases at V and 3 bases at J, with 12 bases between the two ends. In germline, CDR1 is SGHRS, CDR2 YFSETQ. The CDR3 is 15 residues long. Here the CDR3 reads CASSLGGSRDTEAFF. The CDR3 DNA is TGCGCCAGCAGCTTGGGGGGTAGCAGGGACACTGAAGCTTTCTTT.

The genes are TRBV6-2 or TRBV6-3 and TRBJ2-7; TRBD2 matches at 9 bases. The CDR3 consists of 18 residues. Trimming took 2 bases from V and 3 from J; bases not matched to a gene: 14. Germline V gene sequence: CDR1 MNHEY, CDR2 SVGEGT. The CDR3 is CASSYILRVLAGYYEQYF. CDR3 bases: TGTGCCAGCAGTTACATTCTTCGGGTGCTAGCGGGGTACTACGAGCAGTACTTC.

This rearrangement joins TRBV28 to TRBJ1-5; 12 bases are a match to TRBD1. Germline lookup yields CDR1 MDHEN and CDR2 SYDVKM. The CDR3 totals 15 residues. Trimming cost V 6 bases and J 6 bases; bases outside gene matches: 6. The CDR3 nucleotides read TGTGCCAGCAGCCAAGGGACAGGGGGCGTTCAGCCCCAGCATTTT. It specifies CASSQGTGGVQPQHF.

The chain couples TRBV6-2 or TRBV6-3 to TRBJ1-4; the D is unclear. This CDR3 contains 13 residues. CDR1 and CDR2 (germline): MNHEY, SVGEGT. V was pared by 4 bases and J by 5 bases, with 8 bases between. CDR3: CASSWTLNEKLFF. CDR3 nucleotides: TGTGCCAGCAGTTGGACCCTGAATGAAAAACTGTTTTTT.

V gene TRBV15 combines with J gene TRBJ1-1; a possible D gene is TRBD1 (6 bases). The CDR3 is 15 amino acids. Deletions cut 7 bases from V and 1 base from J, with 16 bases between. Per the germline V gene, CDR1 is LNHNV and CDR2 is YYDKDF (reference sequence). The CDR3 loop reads CATNQGQLRNTEAFF. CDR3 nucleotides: TGTGCCACCAACCAAGGACAGCTCCGGAACACTGAAGCTTTCTTT.

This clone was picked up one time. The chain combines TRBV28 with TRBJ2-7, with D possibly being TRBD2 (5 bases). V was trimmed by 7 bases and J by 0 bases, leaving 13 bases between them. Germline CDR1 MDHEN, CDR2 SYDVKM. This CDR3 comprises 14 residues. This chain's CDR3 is CASTGLFISYEQYF. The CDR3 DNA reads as TGTGCCAGCACTGGACTTTTCATCTCCTACGAGCAGTACTTC.

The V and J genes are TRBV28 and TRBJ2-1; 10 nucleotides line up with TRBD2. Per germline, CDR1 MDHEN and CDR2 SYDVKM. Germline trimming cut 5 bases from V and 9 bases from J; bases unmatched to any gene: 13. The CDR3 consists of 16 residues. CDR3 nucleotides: TGTGCCAGCAGTCTTCGAGCCGGGACTAGCGTATTTGAGCAGTTCTTC. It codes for CASSLRAGTSVFEQFF.

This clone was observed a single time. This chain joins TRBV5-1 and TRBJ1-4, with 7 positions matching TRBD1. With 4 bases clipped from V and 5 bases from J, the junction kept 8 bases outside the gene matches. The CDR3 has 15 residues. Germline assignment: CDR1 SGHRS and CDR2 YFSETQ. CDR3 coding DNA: TGCGCCAGCAGCCTCTCCCGGGGACAGAATGAAAAACTGTTTTTT. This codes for CASSLSRGQNEKLFF.

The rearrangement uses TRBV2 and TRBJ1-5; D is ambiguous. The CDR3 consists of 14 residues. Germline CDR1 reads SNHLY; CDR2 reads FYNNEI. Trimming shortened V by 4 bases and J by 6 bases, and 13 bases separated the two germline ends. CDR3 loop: CASSGPTQGQPQHF. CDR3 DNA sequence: TGTGCCAGCAGTGGACCCACCCAAGGTCAGCCCCAGCATTTT.

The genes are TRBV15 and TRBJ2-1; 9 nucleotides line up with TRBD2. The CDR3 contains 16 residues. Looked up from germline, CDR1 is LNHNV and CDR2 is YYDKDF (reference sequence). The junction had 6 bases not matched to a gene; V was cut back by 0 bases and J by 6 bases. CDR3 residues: CATSREAGGPINEQFF. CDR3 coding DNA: TGTGCCACCAGCAGAGAAGCGGGGGGCCCGATCAATGAGCAGTTCTTC.

The DNA of the CDR3 is TGTGCCAGCAGTTTGCCGGGACAGGGGCACCAGCCCCAGCATTTT. Its protein product is CASSLPGQGHQPQHF. The chain carries TRBV28 and TRBJ1-5; TRBD1 agrees at 10 bases. Trimming took 3 bases from V and 7 from J; bases not matched to a gene: 6. Per germline, CDR1 MDHEN and CDR2 SYDVKM. This CDR3 has 15 residues.

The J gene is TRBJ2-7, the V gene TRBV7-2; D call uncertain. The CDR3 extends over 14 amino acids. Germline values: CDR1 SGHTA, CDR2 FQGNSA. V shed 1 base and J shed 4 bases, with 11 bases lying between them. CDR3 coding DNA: TGTGCCAGCAGCTTAGTGGTTACGGTTTACGAGCAGTACTTC. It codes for CASSLVVTVYEQYF.

Here the CDR3 DNA reads TGTGCCAGCAGTTACGGACGCCTAGCCACTGAAGCTTTCTTT. Its protein is CASSYGRLATEAFF. This sequence joins TRBV6-5 and TRBJ1-1; D is unclear. This CDR3 is built from 14 residues. V lost 2 bases and J 4 bases, leaving 11 bases between the germline ends. Germline-derived CDR1 and CDR2 are MNHEY and SVGAGI.

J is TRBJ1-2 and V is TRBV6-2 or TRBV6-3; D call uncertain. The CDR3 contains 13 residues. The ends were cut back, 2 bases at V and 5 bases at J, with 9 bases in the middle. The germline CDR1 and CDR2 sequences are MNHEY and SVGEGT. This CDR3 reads CASSYEGAYGYTF. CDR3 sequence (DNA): TGTGCCAGCAGTTACGAGGGAGCGTATGGCTACACCTTC.